The next 10 T cell receptor beta chains were all read from a single sample in a study of blood T cell repertoires in COVID-19. Sequencing used immunoSEQ multiplex PCR; TCRdb keeps in-frame clones, though not all of them. The sample gives over 75,000 clones, 78% of which show up once; roughly 15% is in the top ten. The sequenced material came from peripheral blood. All receptors derive from a human donor in a cohort sampled during active COVID-19.

The chain recombines TRBV11-2 with TRBJ1-1; no reliable D call. V lost 5 bases, J lost 7 bases, and 20 bases lay in between. CDR3 size: 15 residues. Germline-derived CDR1 and CDR2 are SGHAT and FQNNGV. In DNA, the CDR3 is TGTGCCAGCAGCCCCCCGGGGTTTATTACGGTTGAAGCTTTCTTT. This gives the protein CASSPPGFITVEAFF.

In its sample, this clone was seen once. The CDR3 DNA sequence: TGTGCCAGCAGTTTTCGGGGGGCCCCCAATCAGCCCCAGCATTTT. Amino acid sequence: CASSFRGAPNQPQHF. V gene TRBV27 combines with J gene TRBJ1-5, with D possibly matching TRBD1 (6 bases). The CDR3 runs 15 residues. Germline CDR1 reads MNHEY; CDR2 reads SMNVEV (reference sequence). Trimming shortened V by 3 bases and J by 3 bases, and 12 bases separated the two germline ends.

This clone was recorded once. This sequence joins TRBV27 and TRBJ2-4; D is ambiguous. Germline V gene sequence: CDR1 MNHEY, CDR2 SMNVEV (reference sequence). This CDR3 spans 15 amino acids. The V end was cut by 0 bases, the J end by 0 bases, with 6 bases between. The CDR3 DNA sequence: TGTGCCAGCAGTTTATCACCAGTAGCCAAAAACATTCAGTACTTC. It is translated as CASSLSPVAKNIQYF.

This clone was counted between two and nine times. The gene calls are TRBV11-3 and TRBJ1-3, with unresolved D. The ends were cut back, 7 bases at V and 0 bases at J, with 10 bases in the middle. Germline loops: CDR1 SGHNT, CDR2 YENEEA. This CDR3 comprises 14 residues. Here the CDR3 DNA reads TGTGCCAGCACCGGACTGTTCTCTGGAAACACCATATATTTT. It translates to CASTGLFSGNTIYF.

The chain joins TRBV14 to TRBJ2-2, with D possibly TRBD2 on 5 matching bases. There are 16 residues in the CDR3. The germline V gene has CDR1 SGHDN and CDR2 FVKESK. V was shortened by 1 base and J by 7 bases, with 16 bases between the two germline ends. The CDR3 region is CASSQVATREGGELFF. The CDR3, as DNA: TGTGCCAGCAGCCAAGTCGCTACACGAGAGGGCGGGGAGCTGTTTTTT.

The rearrangement links TRBV11-3 to TRBJ2-3; TRBD2 aligns across 7 bases. Germline V gives CDR1 SGHNT, CDR2 YENEEA. The V segment lost 3 bases and the J segment 3 bases; nucleotides outside the gene matches: 6. The length of the CDR3 is 15 residues. The CDR3 spells CASSLFPGGTDTQYF. The CDR3 coding sequence is TGTGCCAGCAGCTTGTTTCCGGGAGGTACAGATACGCAGTATTTT.

The V and J genes are TRBV5-5 and TRBJ2-7, with 8 bases aligning to TRBD2. Germline loops: CDR1 SGHKS, CDR2 YYEKEE (reference sequence). With V trimmed by 4 bases and J by 1 base, 16 bases remained unmatched. The CDR3 contains 18 residues. CDR3 loop: CASSPFLTGGRLSYEQYF. CDR3 coding DNA: TGTGCCAGCAGCCCCTTTCTTACCGGCGGGAGGTTATCCTACGAGCAGTACTTC.

J is TRBJ2-1 and V is TRBV14; 11 positions agree with TRBD2. The ends lost 5 bases at V and 9 bases at J; junction bases unmatched: 6. This CDR3 has 14 amino acids. Germline loops: CDR1 SGHDN, CDR2 FVKESK. CDR3 amino acids: CASSTLLAGVEQFF. In DNA form, the CDR3 reads TGTGCCAGCAGCACCCTACTAGCGGGAGTTGAGCAGTTCTTC.

This rearrangement joins TRBV3-1 (or the pseudogene TRBV3-2) to TRBJ2-3; perhaps TRBD2 as D (6 bases). V lost 3 bases and J 2 bases, leaving 15 bases between the germline ends. CDR3 length: 16 amino acids. Germline loops: CDR1 LGHDT, CDR2 YNNKEL (reference sequence). CDR3 sequence (DNA): TGTGCCAGCAGCCATGGCGGGCAGGGACTCACAGATACGCAGTATTTT. Its protein product is CASSHGGQGLTDTQYF.

In this sample, this clone turned up a few times. The rearrangement uses TRBV9 and TRBJ2-3; tentative D call: TRBD2 (6 bases). The ends were cut back, 0 bases at V and 0 bases at J, with 11 bases in the middle. Germline V gene sequence: CDR1 SGDLS, CDR2 YYNGEE. The CDR3 is 16 residues long. CDR3 in DNA: TGTGCCAGCAGCGTAGGTCCTAGCGCTAGCACAGATACGCAGTATTTT. Translated, it gives CASSVGPSASTDTQYF.